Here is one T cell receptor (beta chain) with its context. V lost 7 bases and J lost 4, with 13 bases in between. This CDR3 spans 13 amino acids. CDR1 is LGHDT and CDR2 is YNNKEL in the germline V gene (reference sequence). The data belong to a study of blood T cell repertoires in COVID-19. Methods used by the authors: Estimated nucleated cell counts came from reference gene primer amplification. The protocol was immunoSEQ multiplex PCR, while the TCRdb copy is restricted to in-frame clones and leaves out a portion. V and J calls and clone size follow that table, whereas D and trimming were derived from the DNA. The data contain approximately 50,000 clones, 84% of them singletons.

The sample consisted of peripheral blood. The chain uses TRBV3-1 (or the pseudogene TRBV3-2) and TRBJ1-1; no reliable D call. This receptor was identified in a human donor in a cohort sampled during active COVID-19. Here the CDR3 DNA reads TGTGCCAGCACCCCGGGTACCCGCACTGAAGCTTTCTTT. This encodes CASTPGTRTEAFF.